The rows below give T cell receptor beta chains drawn from one sample of a study of T-cell memory formation after mild COVID-19. TCRdb independently ran MiXCR on the 5' RACE reads; one entry per CDR3 protein. The sample yields a few hundred thousand distinct CDR3 sequences, roughly 25% seen once. Sequencing input: PBMCs or a T cell subset sorted from them (not recorded which). These receptors all come from an adult woman who had mild COVID-19 (a few samples of this study predate the infection). Cell type and time point are not known. Each CDR3 is given with its conserved first and last residue. The D gene is left open where the match is weak. Only some rows state a clone size, as once, few, many or a class for expanded clones.

cdr3_nt	cdr3_aa	v_call	d_call	j_call	clone_size
TGTGCCAGCAGCCAAATCAGGGAGACCCAGTACTTC	CASSQIRETQYF	TRBV14	-	TRBJ2-5	-
TGTGCCAGCAGCCAGGGGATCATGCAGTATTTT	CASSQGIMQYF	TRBV7-8	-	TRBJ2-3	-
TGTGCCAGCAGTTTAGACGGTTACTATGGCTACACCTTC	CASSLDGYYGYTF	TRBV12-3/TRBV12-4	-	TRBJ1-2	few
TGTGCCAGCTCACCACAGGGGGACAATCAGCCCCAGCATTTT	CASSPQGDNQPQHF	TRBV18	-	TRBJ1-5	-
TGTGCCAGCTGGGCTAGCGGAGAGACCCAGTACTTC	CASWASGETQYF	TRBV6-2/TRBV6-3	TRBD2	TRBJ2-5	few
TGCAGTGCTAGAGATAGGGGGGGATCTAACTATGGCTACACCTTC	CSARDRGGSNYGYTF	TRBV20-1	-	TRBJ1-2	-
TGTGCCTGGAGTGGTCTCTACGAGCAGTACTTC	CAWSGLYEQYF	TRBV30	-	TRBJ2-7	-
TGTGCCTGGAGTCCCGGACTAGCGGGAGTTGGTACAGATACGCAGTATTTT	CAWSPGLAGVGTDTQYF	TRBV30	TRBD2	TRBJ2-3	-
TGTGCCAGCCCCGAAATGGAGAGGGCGGTCTCCTCCTACGAGCAGTACTTC	CASPEMERAVSSYEQYF	TRBV21-1	-	TRBJ2-7	-
TGTGCCAGCAGCCGAATAGCGGGGACCTCCAAAAACATTCAGTACTTC	CASSRIAGTSKNIQYF	TRBV5-5	TRBD2	TRBJ2-4	few
TGTGCCAGCAGCTTAGATGGTCCTAGGCCCTCAGGTGAGCAGTTCTTC	CASSLDGPRPSGEQFF	TRBV7-9	-	TRBJ2-1	-
TGTGCCAGCACTTCGGAAGAGACCCAGTACTTC	CASTSEETQYF	TRBV6-5	-	TRBJ2-5	few
TGTGCCAGCAGGTCCAAAGGGCGTGAGCAGTTCTTC	CASRSKGREQFF	TRBV7-9	-	TRBJ2-1	-
TGTGCCAGCAGCTTAGGAGGGTGGGATACGCAGTATTTT	CASSLGGWDTQYF	TRBV7-2	-	TRBJ2-3	-
TGTGCCAGCAGCTCACCCGGGACAGGTAGTCAGCCCCAGCATTTT	CASSSPGTGSQPQHF	TRBV7-9	TRBD1	TRBJ1-5	once
TGCGCCAGCAGCTTGGGGGACCTTAATTACGAGCAGTACTTC	CASSLGDLNYEQYF	TRBV5-1	-	TRBJ2-7	few
TGTGCCTGTTCGGCAGGACCTTATAGCAATCAGCCCCAGCATTTT	CACSAGPYSNQPQHF	TRBV2	-	TRBJ1-5	-
TGCGCCAGCAGCTTCGGGGGGGGCCCAGATACGCAGTATTTT	CASSFGGGPDTQYF	TRBV5-1	TRBD2	TRBJ2-3	few
TGCAGCGTTGATACGGGGGGCAAGAATCAGCCCCAGCATTTT	CSVDTGGKNQPQHF	TRBV29-1	-	TRBJ1-5	-
TGTGCCAGCAGCTTAGGCCTGACTAGCGGGCAGAACGAGCAGTACTTC	CASSLGLTSGQNEQYF	TRBV7-2	TRBD2	TRBJ2-7	-
TGCGCCAGCAGCTCACCTGAGGAACTAGCGGGAAATGAGCAGTTCTTC	CASSSPEELAGNEQFF	TRBV5-1	TRBD2	TRBJ2-1	-
TGTGCCAGCAGTTGGACAACTAACACCGGGGAGCTGTTTTTT	CASSWTTNTGELFF	TRBV12-3/TRBV12-4	-	TRBJ2-2	-
TGTGCCAGCAGCTCAATGACCGGGACTAGCTACGAGCAGTACTTC	CASSSMTGTSYEQYF	TRBV7-9	TRBD2	TRBJ2-7	many
TGTGCCAGCAGCTTGCGCGACAGCGGACGGTATGGCTACACCTTC	CASSLRDSGRYGYTF	TRBV5-5	-	TRBJ1-2	-
TGTGCCAGCACGCCCCTAGACAGGGGATACAATGAGCAGTTCTTC	CASTPLDRGYNEQFF	TRBV28	TRBD1	TRBJ2-1	few
TGTGCCAGCAGCCGACCCGGGCAGATCTATGGCTACACCTTC	CASSRPGQIYGYTF	TRBV7-2	-	TRBJ1-2	few
TGTGCCAGCAGTCCCCTTAGCGGGAGGATACCCCCTCGGGGCAATGAGCAGTTCTTC	CASSPLSGRIPPRGNEQFF	TRBV27	TRBD2	TRBJ2-1	-
TGTGCCAGCAGCCAAGTTTCGGACAGTCACATGAATACGCAGTATTTT	CASSQVSDSHMNTQYF	TRBV14	-	TRBJ2-3	few
TGTGCCAGCAGCCAAGTGTGGAACACCGGGGAGCTGTTTTTT	CASSQVWNTGELFF	TRBV14	-	TRBJ2-2	few
TGCGCCAGCAGCTTAATGGGGAACACTGAAGCTTTCTTT	CASSLMGNTEAFF	TRBV5-1	-	TRBJ1-1	many
TGTGCCAGCAGCCTTAGTAGGGGGGAGAGGGCTCGGGAGCAGTACTTC	CASSLSRGERAREQYF	TRBV7-8	-	TRBJ2-7	few
TGTGCCAGCAGCCAAGCAAGGGGGACAGGGTGGGTTAGTTCCTCCTACGAGCAGTACTTC	CASSQARGTGWVSSSYEQYF	TRBV3-1	TRBD1	TRBJ2-7	few
TGTGCCAGCAGTTCTAGGGGGTCAGGGGGCGCTCCCAATCAGCCCCAGCATTTT	CASSSRGSGGAPNQPQHF	TRBV7-9	TRBD1	TRBJ1-5	few
TGTGCCAGCAGCTTCTCTTCGAACCAGCATTTT	CASSFSSNQHF	TRBV12-3/TRBV12-4	-	TRBJ1-5	few
TGCGCCAGCAGCCCCGGAAGCGGGAGGGCCAACGAGCAGTACTTC	CASSPGSGRANEQYF	TRBV5-1	TRBD2	TRBJ2-7	few